The T cell receptor beta chain under discussion was sequenced for a study of T-cell reconstitution after alpha-beta-depleted transplantation in children. In the case of this clonotype: Its antigen is not identified.

Study-level results: Expanded graft clones, several hundred of them, were reportedly the source of alpha-beta T cells about two months after transplant. Newly produced T cells mostly provided counts and TCRbeta diversity after one year, as hyperexpanded clones declined. Some patients' high day-60 TCRbeta diversity was attributed to recipient cells surviving conditioning.

Library preparation (for TCRbeta) was performed with unique molecular identifiers. TCRdb itself ran the PCR reads through MiXCR, one entry per CDR3 protein. The data hold 250,000 to 400,000 distinct CDR3 sequences, with approximately 20% observed a single time. V dropped 5 bases and J dropped 5; count of bases not matched to a gene: 5. The CDR3 runs 13 residues. Germline-derived CDR1 and CDR2 are SGDLS and YYNGEE. The source of this sequence is a male patient younger than 18 who had a stem cell transplant for acute lymphoblastic leukemia, so the T cells may come from the graft donor. This rearrangement joins TRBV9 to TRBJ2-5; 8 bases are shared with TRBD1. The sequencing here drew on PBMCs, mostly from graft donor cells, taken 180 days after TCRalphabeta/CD19-depleted stem cell transplant. CDR3 sequence: CASSAQGVETQYF. The CDR3 region has the DNA TGTGCCAGCAGTGCACAGGGGGTGGAGACCCAGTACTTC.